The following is a T cell receptor beta chain sequence with its context. Its antigen is not known. TCRdb re-called the 5' RACE reads and gives one entry per CDR3 protein, without DNA. The repertoire table contains around 100,000 distinct CDR3 sequences. This specimen belongs to a study of T cells expressing NK-cell markers. Study details: Seven sequenced donors out of eight were HCMV-seropositive, one seronegative.

The study, taken as a whole, reports: A few of the donors also had these clonotypes leading their CD3+CD56-NKG2C+ fraction. The contribution of dominant NKG2C+ clonotypes to CD8+ T cells in about six donors was about 1.0-7.0%. Questions lingered over whether expanded NKG2C+ T cell clones were HCMV-specific.

Input material: blood T cells: a sorted CD56 or NKG2C T cell subset, CD4+ or CD8+ T cells, or bulk PBMC T cells (not recorded which). The sequence was obtained from a woman between 18 and 70 years old in good health.

CDR3 sequence: CASSEVTVAYNEQFF. V usage is TRBV25-1 and J usage is TRBJ2-1. The germline V gene encodes CDR1 MGHDK and CDR2 SYGVNS. The CDR3 totals 15 residues.